This T cell receptor beta chain comes out of a study of T cell responses to AZD1222 COVID-19 vaccine (dated by TCRdb to the early 2020s). Broadly, across the study: TCR sequencing covered roughly 230 trial participants: 200 to 220 given two doses of AZD1222 and about 26 given two doses of MenACWY control vaccine. Trial participants were enrolled by age into subgroups of 18-55, 56-69 and 70-plus years, and 148, 28 and 57 TCR-sequenced participants, respectively, were included in these subgroups.

The CDR3 regions of human TCRbeta chains were subjected to immunosequencing. Per the original workflow: Repertoire TCRs were checked for matches against a reference library of SARS-CoV-2-specific TCRs that had been generated using the MIRA antigen-specificity platform. Breadth meant the fraction of unique TCRs that were SARS-CoV-2-associated, whereas depth meant the fraction of total T cells that were SARS-CoV-2-associated. Using the MIRA data, every spike-specific TCR was mapped to the spike region that the TCR reacted to and assigned to either a CD4 or a CD8 class. Log10-transformed breadth and depth values were compared by one-way ANOVA with Sidak's multiple comparisons tests. TCRdb re-hosts the immuneACCESS table, in-frame sequences only. Its copies lack some clones; in the studies checked, an unresolved V gene accounts for under half of them, and the cause for the rest is not known. That table gives V, J and clone size, and the DNA gave D and trimming. A total of roughly 150,000 clones appear in this sample, roughly nine tenths of them only once. The top ten clones comprise roughly 6.9% of the sample.

V and J lose 2 bases and 4 bases, and a span of 6 bases separates them. Including the terminal cysteine and phenylalanine, the CDR3 comprises 12 residues. Only the CDR3 DNA is retained, 36 bases long and in frame from the first base. The germline V gene encodes CDR1 WSHSY and CDR2 SAAADI. The paper's findings and limits, for the study overall: In the small 56-69-year group, the increase in depth fell short of significance, most likely because of low power. CD4 TCRs associated with the vaccine covered the entire spike protein, and the dominant responses were in regions 160-218 and 743-854. Reportedly, close to half of the unique spike-specific TCRs recognized epitopes lying outside the regions that are mutated in the B.1.351 and B.1.1.7 variants. No day 14 peak-response samples were available, so repertoires were characterized only after the peak T cell response. Participants were mostly white British and included more females than males, and it was suggested by the authors that clonal diversity may have been underestimated. After two AZD1222 doses, both the breadth and the depth of spike-specific TCRs were significantly higher than at day 0 and than in MenACWY recipients. Conclusions about previously exposed vaccinees are limited because only six or seven AZD1222 recipients were SARS-CoV-2 seropositive at baseline.

In light of the paper, this sample's time point label describes: sample from adult after SARS-CoV-2 infection, after symptom onset. A couple of convalescent COVID-19 patients, sampled after symptom onset from adults with prior SARS-CoV-2 infection, were also TCR-sequenced for comparison. Concerning this clone itself: The clone's antigen remains unknown. Base qualities are not at hand, and no much larger clone is one base apart.

The V and J segments used are TRBV10-2 and TRBJ2-7; the D gene is not confidently resolved. The input for sequencing was peripheral blood, taken after recovery from COVID-19. This receptor was taken from an adult who had recovered from COVID-19. In nucleotide form, the sequence is TGCGCCAGCAGTGAGACGCGGTACGAGCAGTACTTC. Translation gives CASSETRYEQYF.